This T cell receptor (beta chain) came from a study of blood T cells in healthy people across ages (dated by TCRdb to the mid-2010s). In terms of the full investigation: In model experiments, template switching captured roughly one uniquely barcoded TCR beta cDNA molecule for every two T cells. To track age-related changes in TCR beta repertoire diversity, the study relied on deep sequencing normalized with unique cDNA molecular identifiers. The donors were divided into four age groups: young (average approximately 15 years), middle-aged (approximately 39), aged (approximately 64) and long-lived (approximately 74). Donors of different ages were randomly distributed across sequencing lanes to avoid experimental bias. Using the same blood draw, the study looked at two additional independent replicas of 1 million unique cDNA reads for two donors, one aged 18 to 29 and the other aged 80 or older. Broad study findings and their caveats: The CMV infection status of donors was not known, potentially confounding age-related changes in expanded clonotypes. Compared with the aged group, the long-lived group had more naive CD4+ T cells, fewer expanded clones and increased TCR diversity, a pattern suggesting age selection. Since profiling was done on bulk unsorted PBMCs, naive and antigen-experienced compartments could not be conclusively compared. There was a strong correlation between observed TCR beta diversity and the percentage of naive T cells measured by flow cytometry. Estimates of total diversity based on one million sequenced T cells were considered lower bounds and underestimates. As age increased, observed TCR beta diversity per million T cells dropped in a roughly linear way, and a significant reduction was already evident by age about 40.

Library construction relied on 5' RACE. The sequencer listed for this sample is Illumina HiSeq 2500. A second roughly 7 to 11 cycle PCR used a sample-barcoded 5' primer and a J-beta primer mix. Each TCR beta cDNA molecule received a unique molecular identifier from a template-switch 5' adaptor carrying 12 random nucleotides. Each sample yielded at least 2.5 million CDR3-containing paired-end reads. All of the RNA was converted into first-strand cDNA using the Mint cDNA synthesis kit, with a TRBC-specific oligonucleotide serving as the primer. Following uracil-DNA glycosylase treatment, a first 18-cycle PCR with universal primers M1SS and BC2_uni_R was performed on all cDNA. The study's own analysis went as follows. Normalization of each sample was performed by random selection of 1 million high-quality reads, each carrying a distinct molecular identifier. Reads with shared molecular identifiers were discarded instead of being binned into consensus sequences. CDR3 identification, clonotype clustering and error correction used MiTCR with a Q25 quality threshold and the strictest error-elimination algorithm. Lower-bound total TCR beta diversity was estimated with a nonparametric unseen species model using Euler transformation. TCRdb trimmed public reads at Q25 via fastp, called clones via MiXCR and kept in-frame beta chains. Each record represents a unique CDR3 protein, reported with the most common genes and DNA among its rows. TCRdb assigned the V and J calls; the authors' analysis was not used. The sample yields roughly 1,500,000 distinct CDR3 sequences; about 35% were counted once. Approximately 10% of the sample is held by the ten biggest clonotypes.

Concerning this clonotype: Its antigen is still unknown. The record has no base qualities; no much larger clone is one base away.

Systemically healthy Caucasian individuals from Russia, 39 in total and aged roughly 6 to 95 years, were included as donors. Each donor gave ten milliliters of peripheral blood, collected into EDTA-treated Vacutainer tubes. Ficoll-Paque density-gradient centrifugation was used to isolate PBMCs, with at least 6 million obtained per sample. Trizol reagent was used to extract total RNA from PBMCs, with at least 6 micrograms per sample. For every donor, flow cytometry on a PBMC aliquot measured the percentage of naive CD45RAhigh/CD27high T cells. The sequence came from a woman aged 30 to 39 in good health. The sequencing sample was made of blood.

The nucleotides are TGCGCCAGCAGCATCGGACTAGCGGGCCAAGAGACCCAGTACTTC. The translation is CASSIGLAGQETQYF. The rearrangement combines TRBV5-1 with TRBJ2-5; 11 bases in the middle match TRBD2. V ends up 4 bases short and J 1 base short, with an unmatched junction base count of 3. The CDR3, from cysteine to phenylalanine, totals 15 residues. Only CDR3 DNA remains: 45 bases, in frame from the first base. CDR1 is given as SGHRS and CDR2 as YFSETQ, both from the germline V gene.